These 31 T cell receptor beta chains came from one sample sequenced in a study of beta chain features in type 1 diabetes. Broader study findings: Among all four CD4+ subsets, Type 1 diabetes patients had TCRB CDR3s that were moderately but significantly shorter.

No antigen has been assigned to these receptors. The sequenced template was cDNA made from the entire isolated RNA. TCRdb keeps only in-frame clones here, not all; method: immunoSEQ multiplex PCR. Counted here are a few hundred thousand clones, 10% to 15% occurring once; the ten biggest clones make up 0.0095% to 0.011%. Sequencing was performed on naive CD4+ T cells from blood. Every receptor here comes from a woman aged 18 to 35 with type 1 diabetes.

The chain couples TRBV14 to TRBJ2-3; 8 bases agree with TRBD1. The J segment lost 6 bases and the V segment lost 3 bases, leaving 8 bases of the junction unmatched. Germline V lookup: CDR1 SGHDN, CDR2 FVKESK. This CDR3 contains 15 residues. CDR3 DNA sequence: TGTGCCAGCAGCCAGATGACAGGGGTCGGTGATACGCAGTATTTT. Its translation is CASSQMTGVGDTQYF.

The chain recombines TRBV28 with TRBJ1-1; D unclear. This CDR3 contains 12 residues. Germline V gives CDR1 MDHEN, CDR2 SYDVKM. The V end was cut by 2 bases, the J end by 12 bases, with 13 bases between. CDR3 region: CASSLNHGGSFF. CDR3 coding DNA: TGTGCCAGCAGTTTAAATCACGGTGGTTCTTTCTTT.

This chain links TRBV10-3 with TRBJ2-6; D is possibly TRBD2 (7 bases). The CDR3 is 18 amino acids. Germline CDR1 reads ENHRY; CDR2 reads SYGVKD. Trimming took 7 bases from V and 0 from J, leaving 19 bases between them. The CDR3 bases are TGTGCCATCAATGGAGGGGGGGGTAAGCTCTCTGGGGCCAACGTCCTGACTTTC. Translation gives CAINGGGGKLSGANVLTF.

V and J are TRBV2 and TRBJ1-1; 11 nucleotides agree with TRBD1. The CDR3 has 17 residues. Trimming cost V 3 bases and J 4 bases; bases outside gene matches: 10. Germline CDR1 SNHLY, CDR2 FYNNEI. The CDR3 DNA reads TGTGCCAGCAGTGAGGGGGCGCGGACAGGGGGCCTCACTGAAGCTTTCTTT. The encoded protein is CASSEGARTGGLTEAFF.

This clone was detected only a few times. The CDR3 sequence is CASSQDQGAVEQYF. CDR3 nucleotides: TGCGCCAGCAGCCAAGATCAGGGGGCGGTCGAGCAGTACTTC. The chain joins TRBV4-3 to TRBJ2-7; 8 bases match TRBD1. The germline V gene encodes CDR1 LGHNA and CDR2 YSLEER. The CDR3 covers 14 residues. V trimming: 0 bases; J trimming: 6 bases; junction bases outside the gene matches: 4.

The chain couples TRBV5-1 to TRBJ2-7; 8 nucleotides agree with TRBD1. The germline V gene has CDR1 SGHRS and CDR2 YFSETQ. The V gene end was trimmed by 4 bases and the J gene end by 6 bases; junction bases not matched to a gene: 9. This CDR3 contains 14 residues. The CDR3 region has the DNA TGCGCCAGCAGCCCTCGGACAGGGTCCGGCGAGCAGTACTTC. Translating it yields CASSPRTGSGEQYF.

Of note for this clone: This CDR3 is also generated by other DNA sequences in the sample. The V call is TRBV9, the J call TRBJ2-2; D unclear. V was trimmed by 0 bases and J by 4 bases, leaving 4 bases between them. Germline V gives CDR1 SGDLS, CDR2 YYNGEE. The CDR3 has 13 residues. The CDR3 sequence is CASSVVSTGELFF. CDR3 in DNA: TGTGCCAGCAGCGTAGTGAGCACCGGGGAGCTGTTTTTT. Full variable domain (outside the CDR3, taken from reference TRBV9 and TRBJ2-2): DSGVTQTPKHLITATGQRVTLRCSPRSGDLSVYWYQQSLDQGLQFLIQYYNGEERAKGNILERFSAQQFPDLHSELNLSSLELGDSALYFCASSVVSTGELFFGEGSRLTVL.

This clone was picked up a small number of times. V is TRBV6-6 and J is TRBJ1-1; D not resolved. V lost 2 bases, J lost 6 bases, and 10 bases lay in between. Germline V gives CDR1 MNHNY, CDR2 SVGAGI (reference sequence). This CDR3 has 13 amino acids. The CDR3 here is CASSYTHESEAFF. In DNA form, the CDR3 reads TGTGCCAGCAGTTACACTCATGAGTCTGAAGCTTTCTTT.

This sequence joins TRBV7-2 and TRBJ2-5; D is ambiguous. The germline V gene encodes CDR1 SGHTA and CDR2 FQGNSA. The V gene lost 1 base and the J gene lost 1 base, with 4 bases spanning the gap. This CDR3 is built from 13 residues. CDR3 residues: CASSLGAQETQYF. CDR3 DNA: TGTGCCAGCAGCTTAGGGGCCCAAGAGACCCAGTACTTC.

The J gene is TRBJ2-5, the V gene TRBV2; D is perhaps TRBD2 (6 bases). The V end lost 8 bases, the J end lost 5 bases, and 21 bases lay between the germline ends. CDR3 size: 15 residues. Germline-derived CDR1 and CDR2 are SNHLY and FYNNEI. CDR3 in DNA: TGTGCCAGCCAAAGGAGCGGGCCCCCCAGTGAGACCCAGTACTTC. It specifies CASQRSGPPSETQYF.

V and J are TRBV29-1 and TRBJ2-1, with 12 bases that match TRBD2. J was trimmed by 9 bases and V by 7 bases; bases with no gene match: 4. The CDR3 has 12 residues. Per germline, CDR1 SQVTM and CDR2 ANQGSEA. CDR3 sequence reads: CSGLAGVSEQFF. CDR3 nucleotide sequence: TGCAGCGGACTAGCGGGAGTGTCTGAGCAGTTCTTC.

This clone was seen more than once but under ten times. The chain uses TRBV9 and TRBJ1-5; 7 bases align to TRBD1. The CDR3 is 15 amino acids. Germline CDR1 reads SGDLS; CDR2 reads YYNGEE. V was clipped by 3 bases and J by 8 bases; unmatched bases: 11. The CDR3 spells CASSAEGGSGEPQHF. CDR3 DNA sequence: TGTGCCAGCAGCGCGGAAGGGGGCAGTGGGGAGCCCCAGCATTTT.

This clone has just a few counts. This chain links TRBV29-1 with TRBJ1-1; D not resolved. Germline V gene sequence: CDR1 SQVTM, CDR2 ANQGSEA. This CDR3 is 13 amino acids long. V shed 1 base and J shed 1 base, with 7 bases lying between them. For the CDR3, the DNA is TGCAGCGTTGAAGGCCAGAAGAACACTGAAGCTTTCTTT. This sequence encodes CSVEGQKNTEAFF.

This clone was detected a few times. The chain recombines TRBV10-3 with TRBJ1-6; D call uncertain. Trimming took off 5 bases at V and 11 bases at J, with 16 bases between the two ends. Germline CDR1 and CDR2: ENHRY and SYGVKD. The CDR3 loop spans 14 amino acids. The CDR3 here is CAISIGEEAAPLHF. For the CDR3, the DNA is TGTGCCATCAGTATCGGGGAGGAAGCGGCACCCCTCCACTTT.

This clone was recorded a few times. The chain employs TRBV2 and TRBJ2-3; TRBD2 aligns across 10 bases. V lost 10 bases to trimming and J lost 2 bases; unmatched junction nucleotides: 12. Germline CDR1 and CDR2: SNHLY and FYNNEI. CDR3 size: 16 residues. The CDR3 is CATLKAGTSVTDTQYF. The CDR3 bases are TGTGCCACCCTGAAAGCCGGGACTAGCGTCACAGATACGCAGTATTTT.

This clone was observed a handful of times. This chain links TRBV29-1 with TRBJ2-1; 8 bases are a match to TRBD1. The V gene's germline CDR1 is SQVTM and CDR2 ANQGSEA. This CDR3 is 14 amino acids long. V trimming: 7 bases; J trimming: 7 bases; junction bases outside the gene matches: 12. CDR3 in DNA: TGCAGCGGTATAGACAGGGGCTACACAAATGAGCAGTTCTTC. It yields the protein CSGIDRGYTNEQFF.

The J gene is TRBJ2-2, the V gene TRBV7-9; TRBD1 might be the D (5 bases). Between the trimmed V and J ends, which lost 6 bases and 7 bases, there was a span of 18 bases. Germline assignment: CDR1 SEHNR and CDR2 FQNEAQ (reference sequence). The length of the CDR3 is 15 residues. CDR3 coding DNA: TGTGCCAGCAGGACAGACAGACGCTTGGTCGGGGAGCTGTTTTTT. It encodes CASRTDRRLVGELFF.

The gene calls are TRBV7-2 and TRBJ2-7; D not certain. CDR1 and CDR2 from the germline V gene are SGHTA and FQGNSA. Trimming took 2 bases from V and 0 from J, leaving 5 bases between them. The CDR3 consists of 13 residues. CDR3 residues: CASSLSLSYEQYF. The CDR3 coding sequence is TGTGCCAGCAGCTTATCCCTCTCCTACGAGCAGTACTTC.

This clone was observed a handful of times. The chain has TRBV28 and TRBJ2-5, with 10 bases fitting TRBD1. V was clipped by 7 bases and J by 2 bases; unmatched bases: 7. The CDR3 consists of 15 residues. The germline gives CDR1 MDHEN, CDR2 SYDVKM. CDR3 sequence (DNA): TGTGCCAGCACTCCCTTGGGACAGGGGCAAGAGACCCAGTACTTC. Residues: CASTPLGQGQETQYF.

The chain links TRBV5-6 to TRBJ1-2, with TRBD1 identical over 8 bases. The V segment lost 4 bases and the J segment 8 bases; nucleotides outside the gene matches: 4. This CDR3 comprises 12 residues. CDR1 is SGHDT, CDR2 YYEEEE, per germline. As DNA, the CDR3 is TGTGCCAGCAGCCAGGGGGCGAGCGGCTACACCTTC. Protein: CASSQGASGYTF.

V gene TRBV7-2 combines with J gene TRBJ1-5; possible D gene TRBD1, 5 bases. V lost 3 bases to trimming and J lost 4 bases, with 13 bases between them. The CDR3 has 15 amino acids. Germline V CDR1 and CDR2: SGHTA, FQGNSA. The CDR3: CASSLARGENQPQHF. In nucleotides, the CDR3 is TGTGCCAGCAGCTTGGCCCGGGGGGAAAATCAGCCCCAGCATTTT.

The chain has TRBV5-4 and TRBJ2-3; no reliable D call. This CDR3 contains 12 residues. The germline gives CDR1 SGHNT, CDR2 YYREEE (reference sequence). V lost 2 bases and J 5 bases, leaving 6 bases between the germline ends. CDR3 residues: CASSFPLDTQYF. The CDR3 DNA reads TGTGCCAGCAGCTTCCCCCTAGATACGCAGTATTTT. The entire variable domain, with the rest obtained from reference TRBV5-4 and TRBJ2-3, is as follows: ETGVTQSPTHLIKTRGQQVTLRCSSQSGHNTVSWYQQALGQGPQFIFQYYREEENGRGNFPPRFSGLQFPNYSSELNVNALELDDSALYLCASSFPLDTQYFGPGTRLTVL.

This clone was counted only a few times. The chain is built from TRBV4-3 and TRBJ2-1, with a weak D call TRBD2 (5 bases). V was cut by 5 bases and J by 4 bases, with 9 bases left in between. The CDR3 loop spans 13 amino acids. Germline V gene sequence: CDR1 LGHNA, CDR2 YSLEER. CDR3 sequence (DNA): TGCGCCAGCAGCGGGGAGCCTTACAATGAGCAGTTCTTC. Encoded protein: CASSGEPYNEQFF.

V usage is TRBV19 and J usage is TRBJ1-2, with D unclear. Germline V lookup: CDR1 LNHDA, CDR2 SQIVND (reference sequence). Trimming cost V 3 bases and J 3 bases, with 23 bases left between them. This CDR3 comprises 18 residues. CDR3 sequence: CASSIPSTRSAGYYGYTF. The CDR3 bases are TGTGCCAGTAGTATCCCCTCCACCCGGTCCGCAGGATACTATGGCTACACCTTC. The full variable domain, rest sourced from reference TRBV19 and TRBJ1-2, is DGGITQSPKYLFRKEGQNVTLSCEQNLNHDAMYWYRQDPGQGLRLIYYSQIVNDFQKGDIAEGYSVSREKKESFPLTVTSAQKNPTAFYLCASSIPSTRSAGYYGYTFGSGTRLTVV.

The chain has TRBV7-8 and TRBJ2-5, with D possibly TRBD2 on 6 matching bases. The CDR3 loop spans 11 amino acids. V was cut by 5 bases and J by 5 bases, with 6 bases left in between. CDR1 and CDR2 from the germline V gene are SGHVS and FQNEAQ. CDR3 DNA: TGTGCCAGCAGCGGAGGGGAGACCCAGTACTTC. Its translation: CASSGGETQYF.

This clone was seen more than once but under ten times. J is TRBJ2-7 and V is TRBV29-1; 11 bases fit TRBD2. The germline V gene has CDR1 SQVTM and CDR2 ANQGSEA. CDR3 length: 11 residues. Unmatched junction bases numbered 5, after V lost 7 bases and J lost 9 bases. In DNA, the CDR3 is TGCAGCGGGTGGACTAGCGGGCGGCAGTACTTC. It is translated as CSGWTSGRQYF.

In its sample, this clone was seen a few times. The chain is built from TRBV5-1 and TRBJ2-5; 12 positions match TRBD2. CDR1 is SGHRS and CDR2 is YFSETQ in the germline V gene. Trimming took 4 bases from V and 0 from J; bases not matched to a gene: 13. CDR3 length: 19 amino acids. The CDR3 DNA reads TGCGCCAGCAGCCTGACTACTAGCGGGAGGCCAAGAAACCAAGAGACCCAGTACTTC. It translates to CASSLTTSGRPRNQETQYF. The variable domain in full, completed from reference TRBV5-1 and TRBJ2-5, reads KAGVTQTPRYLIKTRGQQVTLSCSPISGHRSVSWYQQTPGQGLQFLFEYFSETQRNKGNFPGRFSGRQFSNSRSEMNVSTLELGDSALYLCASSLTTSGRPRNQETQYFGPGTRLLVL.

This clone was picked up a small number of times. The chain couples TRBV15 to TRBJ2-5; D is perhaps TRBD2 (5 bases). The CDR3 has 14 residues. Germline V gene data show CDR1 as LNHNV and CDR2 as YYDKDF (reference sequence). Trimming removed 1 base from V and 2 bases from J, with 8 bases in between. Here the CDR3 DNA reads TGTGCCACCAGCAGAGCGGAGGCGCAAGAGACCCAGTACTTC. Its protein product is CATSRAEAQETQYF.

This clone was seen a handful of times. The rearrangement uses TRBV7-9 and TRBJ1-1; maybe TRBD1 (5 bases). The germline gives CDR1 SEHNR, CDR2 FQNEAQ (reference sequence). The CDR3 spans 15 residues. V was cut by 5 bases and J by 1 base, with 14 bases left in between. As DNA, the CDR3 is TGTGCCAGCAGCCGGGGGGAGACGGCGAACACTGAAGCTTTCTTT. Translated, it gives CASSRGETANTEAFF.

This clone has a handful of counts. The chain joins TRBV5-4 to TRBJ2-7; 8 bases align to TRBD2. Trimming removed 4 bases from V and 3 bases from J; junction bases left unmatched: 3. The CDR3 totals 13 residues. The germline V gene encodes CDR1 SGHNT and CDR2 YYREEE (reference sequence). CDR3 coding DNA: TGTGCCAGCAGCCCACGGGGGGGCTACGAGCAGTACTTC. Protein product: CASSPRGGYEQYF.

This CDR3 is CASSDRYGNPVSEQYF. As DNA, the CDR3 is TGTGCCAGCAGTGATCGATACGGGAATCCGGTTAGTGAGCAGTACTTC. This chain uses TRBV2 with TRBJ2-7; possible D gene TRBD2, 5 bases. CDR3 length: 16 amino acids. CDR1 is SNHLY and CDR2 is FYNNEI in the germline V gene. Trimming took 3 bases from V and 7 from J, leaving 22 bases between them. The entire variable domain, with the rest obtained from reference TRBV2 and TRBJ2-7, is as follows: EPEVTQTPSHQVTQMGQEVILRCVPISNHLYFYWYRQILGQKVEFLVSFYNNEISEKSEIFDDQFSVERPDGSNFTLKIRSTKLEDSAMYFCASSDRYGNPVSEQYFGPGTRLTVT.